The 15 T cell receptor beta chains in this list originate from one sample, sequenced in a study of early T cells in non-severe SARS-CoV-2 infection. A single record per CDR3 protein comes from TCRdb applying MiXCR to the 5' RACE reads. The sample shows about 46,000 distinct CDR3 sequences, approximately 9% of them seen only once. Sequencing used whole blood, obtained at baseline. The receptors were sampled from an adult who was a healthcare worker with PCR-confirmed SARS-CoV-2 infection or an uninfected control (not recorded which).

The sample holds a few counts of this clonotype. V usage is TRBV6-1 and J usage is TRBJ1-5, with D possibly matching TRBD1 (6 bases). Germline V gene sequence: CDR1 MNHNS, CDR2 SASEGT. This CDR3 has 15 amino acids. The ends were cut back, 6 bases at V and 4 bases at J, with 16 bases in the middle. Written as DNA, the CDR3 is TGTGCCAGCAGGGTACGCGCGCAGGGGAATCAGCCCCAGCATTTT. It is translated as CASRVRAQGNQPQHF.

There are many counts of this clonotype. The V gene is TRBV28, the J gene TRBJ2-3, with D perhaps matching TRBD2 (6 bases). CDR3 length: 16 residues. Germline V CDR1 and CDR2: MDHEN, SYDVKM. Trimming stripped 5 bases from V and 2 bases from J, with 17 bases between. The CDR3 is CASSRVLGTFTDTQYF. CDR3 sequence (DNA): TGTGCCAGCAGTAGGGTTCTTGGGACTTTCACAGATACGCAGTATTTT.

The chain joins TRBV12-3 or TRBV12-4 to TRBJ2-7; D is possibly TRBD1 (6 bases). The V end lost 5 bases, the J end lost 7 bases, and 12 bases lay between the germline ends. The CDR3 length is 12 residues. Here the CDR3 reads CASSNRAREQYF. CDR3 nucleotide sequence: TGTGCCAGCAGTAACAGGGCTCGGGAGCAGTACTTC.

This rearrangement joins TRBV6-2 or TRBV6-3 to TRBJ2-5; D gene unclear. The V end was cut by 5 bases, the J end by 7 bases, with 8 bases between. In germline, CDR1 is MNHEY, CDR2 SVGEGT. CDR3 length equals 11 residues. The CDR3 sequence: CASSKPRTQYF. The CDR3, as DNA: TGTGCCAGCAGTAAGCCCAGGACCCAGTACTTC.

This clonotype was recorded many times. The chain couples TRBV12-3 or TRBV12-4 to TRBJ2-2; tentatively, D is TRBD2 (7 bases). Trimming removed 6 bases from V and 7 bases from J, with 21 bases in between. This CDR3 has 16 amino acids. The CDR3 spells CASSLGGGSPHGELFF. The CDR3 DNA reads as TGTGCCAGCAGCCTCGGGGGCGGGAGTCCCCACGGGGAGCTGTTTTTT.

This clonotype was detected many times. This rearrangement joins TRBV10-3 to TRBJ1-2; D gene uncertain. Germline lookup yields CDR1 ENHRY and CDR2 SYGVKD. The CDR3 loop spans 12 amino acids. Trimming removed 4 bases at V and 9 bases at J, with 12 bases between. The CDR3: CAISVDLGSYTF. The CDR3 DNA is TGTGCCATCAGTGTTGACCTGGGGAGCTACACCTTC.

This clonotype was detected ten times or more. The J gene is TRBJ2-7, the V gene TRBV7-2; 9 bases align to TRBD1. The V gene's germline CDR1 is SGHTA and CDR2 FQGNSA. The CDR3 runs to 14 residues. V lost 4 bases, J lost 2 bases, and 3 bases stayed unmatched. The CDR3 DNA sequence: TGTGCCAGCAGCTCGGGACAGGGCCCCTACGAGCAGTACTTC. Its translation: CASSSGQGPYEQYF.

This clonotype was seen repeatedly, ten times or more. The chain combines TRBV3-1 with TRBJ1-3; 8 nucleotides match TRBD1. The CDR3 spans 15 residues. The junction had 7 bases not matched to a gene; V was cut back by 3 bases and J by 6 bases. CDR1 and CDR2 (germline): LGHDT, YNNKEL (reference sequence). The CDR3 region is CASSQQGATENTIYF. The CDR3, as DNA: TGTGCCAGCAGCCAGCAGGGGGCAACGGAAAACACCATATATTTT.

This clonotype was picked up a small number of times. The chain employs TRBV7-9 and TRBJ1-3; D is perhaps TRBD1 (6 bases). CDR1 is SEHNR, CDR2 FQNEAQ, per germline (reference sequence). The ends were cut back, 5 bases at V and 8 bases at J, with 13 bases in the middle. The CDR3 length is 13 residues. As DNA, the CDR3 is TGTGCCAGCAGCCGCCCAGGGGTAGACACCATATATTTT. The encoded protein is CASSRPGVDTIYF.

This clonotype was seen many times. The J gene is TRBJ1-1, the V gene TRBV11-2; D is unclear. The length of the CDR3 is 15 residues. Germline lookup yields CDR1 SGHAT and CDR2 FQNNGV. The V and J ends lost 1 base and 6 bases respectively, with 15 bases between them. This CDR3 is CASSLVIGRVSEAFF. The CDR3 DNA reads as TGTGCCAGCAGCTTAGTAATAGGGCGGGTGTCTGAAGCTTTCTTT. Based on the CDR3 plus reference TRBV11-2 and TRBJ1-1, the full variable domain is EAGVAQSPRYKIIEKRQSVAFWCNPISGHATLYWYQQILGQGPKLLIQFQNNGVVDDSQLPKDRFSAERLKGVDSTLKIQPAKLEDSAVYLCASSLVIGRVSEAFFGQGTRLTVV.

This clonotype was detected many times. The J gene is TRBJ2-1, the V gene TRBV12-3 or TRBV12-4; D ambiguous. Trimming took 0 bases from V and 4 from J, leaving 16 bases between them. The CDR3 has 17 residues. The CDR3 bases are TGTGCCAGCAGTTTAGCTCGCAGCTCCCTGGTTTACAATGAGCAGTTCTTC. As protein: CASSLARSSLVYNEQFF.

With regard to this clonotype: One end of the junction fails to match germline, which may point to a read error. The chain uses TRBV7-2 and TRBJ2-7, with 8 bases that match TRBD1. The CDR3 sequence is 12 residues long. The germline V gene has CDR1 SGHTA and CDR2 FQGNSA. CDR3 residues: CASSRDRYGQYF. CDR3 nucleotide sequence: TGTGCCAGCAGCCGGGACAGGTACGGGCAGTACTTC.

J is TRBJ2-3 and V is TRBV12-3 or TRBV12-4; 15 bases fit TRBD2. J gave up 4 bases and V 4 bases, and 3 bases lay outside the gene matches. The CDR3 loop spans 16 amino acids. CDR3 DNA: TGTGCCAGCAGTTGGACTAGCGGGGGGGGTGCAGATACGCAGTATTTT. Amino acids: CASSWTSGGGADTQYF.

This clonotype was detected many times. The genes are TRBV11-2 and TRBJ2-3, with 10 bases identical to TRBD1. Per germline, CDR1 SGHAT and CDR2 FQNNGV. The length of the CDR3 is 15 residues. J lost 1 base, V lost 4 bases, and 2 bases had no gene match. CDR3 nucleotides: TGTGCCAGCAGCTCTGGGACAGGGGGCACAGATACGCAGTATTTT. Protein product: CASSSGTGGTDTQYF.

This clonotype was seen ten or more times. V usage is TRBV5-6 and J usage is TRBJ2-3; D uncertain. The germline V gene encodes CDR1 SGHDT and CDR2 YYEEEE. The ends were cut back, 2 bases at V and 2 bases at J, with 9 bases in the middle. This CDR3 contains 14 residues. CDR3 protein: CASSLYGNTDTQYF. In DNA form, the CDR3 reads TGTGCCAGCAGCTTATACGGAAACACAGATACGCAGTATTTT.